This T cell receptor (beta chain) was retrieved from a study of CD8 T cells in Susac syndrome. After extraction with the RNeasy kit, roughly 0.5 to 1 ug of the RNA was reverse transcribed using random hexamers. With immunoSEQ multiplex PCR, TCR beta CDR3 was amplified across 54 Vbeta and 13 Jbeta. Using its own MiXCR run on the immunoSEQ multiplex PCR reads, TCRdb lists one record per CDR3 protein. The sample lists around 170,000 distinct CDR3 sequences; 90% to 95% were seen once. This CDR3 spans 15 amino acids. Germline loops: CDR1 DFQATT, CDR2 SNEGSKA (reference sequence). V was pared by 0 bases and J by 4 bases, with 13 bases between. Sequencing of TCR beta drew on CD8+ and CD4+ T cells from blood. Each multiple sclerosis control was a treatment-naive patient with relapsing-remitting disease that was either stable or active.

The chain carries TRBV20-1 and TRBJ2-1; D not certain. The clonotype originates from a human donor with multiple sclerosis. Sequenced material: CD8+ T cells from PBMCs. The CDR3, as DNA: TGCAGTGCTAGAGAGAGACCCTATACGTACAATGAGCAGTTCTTC. It translates to CSARERPYTYNEQFF.